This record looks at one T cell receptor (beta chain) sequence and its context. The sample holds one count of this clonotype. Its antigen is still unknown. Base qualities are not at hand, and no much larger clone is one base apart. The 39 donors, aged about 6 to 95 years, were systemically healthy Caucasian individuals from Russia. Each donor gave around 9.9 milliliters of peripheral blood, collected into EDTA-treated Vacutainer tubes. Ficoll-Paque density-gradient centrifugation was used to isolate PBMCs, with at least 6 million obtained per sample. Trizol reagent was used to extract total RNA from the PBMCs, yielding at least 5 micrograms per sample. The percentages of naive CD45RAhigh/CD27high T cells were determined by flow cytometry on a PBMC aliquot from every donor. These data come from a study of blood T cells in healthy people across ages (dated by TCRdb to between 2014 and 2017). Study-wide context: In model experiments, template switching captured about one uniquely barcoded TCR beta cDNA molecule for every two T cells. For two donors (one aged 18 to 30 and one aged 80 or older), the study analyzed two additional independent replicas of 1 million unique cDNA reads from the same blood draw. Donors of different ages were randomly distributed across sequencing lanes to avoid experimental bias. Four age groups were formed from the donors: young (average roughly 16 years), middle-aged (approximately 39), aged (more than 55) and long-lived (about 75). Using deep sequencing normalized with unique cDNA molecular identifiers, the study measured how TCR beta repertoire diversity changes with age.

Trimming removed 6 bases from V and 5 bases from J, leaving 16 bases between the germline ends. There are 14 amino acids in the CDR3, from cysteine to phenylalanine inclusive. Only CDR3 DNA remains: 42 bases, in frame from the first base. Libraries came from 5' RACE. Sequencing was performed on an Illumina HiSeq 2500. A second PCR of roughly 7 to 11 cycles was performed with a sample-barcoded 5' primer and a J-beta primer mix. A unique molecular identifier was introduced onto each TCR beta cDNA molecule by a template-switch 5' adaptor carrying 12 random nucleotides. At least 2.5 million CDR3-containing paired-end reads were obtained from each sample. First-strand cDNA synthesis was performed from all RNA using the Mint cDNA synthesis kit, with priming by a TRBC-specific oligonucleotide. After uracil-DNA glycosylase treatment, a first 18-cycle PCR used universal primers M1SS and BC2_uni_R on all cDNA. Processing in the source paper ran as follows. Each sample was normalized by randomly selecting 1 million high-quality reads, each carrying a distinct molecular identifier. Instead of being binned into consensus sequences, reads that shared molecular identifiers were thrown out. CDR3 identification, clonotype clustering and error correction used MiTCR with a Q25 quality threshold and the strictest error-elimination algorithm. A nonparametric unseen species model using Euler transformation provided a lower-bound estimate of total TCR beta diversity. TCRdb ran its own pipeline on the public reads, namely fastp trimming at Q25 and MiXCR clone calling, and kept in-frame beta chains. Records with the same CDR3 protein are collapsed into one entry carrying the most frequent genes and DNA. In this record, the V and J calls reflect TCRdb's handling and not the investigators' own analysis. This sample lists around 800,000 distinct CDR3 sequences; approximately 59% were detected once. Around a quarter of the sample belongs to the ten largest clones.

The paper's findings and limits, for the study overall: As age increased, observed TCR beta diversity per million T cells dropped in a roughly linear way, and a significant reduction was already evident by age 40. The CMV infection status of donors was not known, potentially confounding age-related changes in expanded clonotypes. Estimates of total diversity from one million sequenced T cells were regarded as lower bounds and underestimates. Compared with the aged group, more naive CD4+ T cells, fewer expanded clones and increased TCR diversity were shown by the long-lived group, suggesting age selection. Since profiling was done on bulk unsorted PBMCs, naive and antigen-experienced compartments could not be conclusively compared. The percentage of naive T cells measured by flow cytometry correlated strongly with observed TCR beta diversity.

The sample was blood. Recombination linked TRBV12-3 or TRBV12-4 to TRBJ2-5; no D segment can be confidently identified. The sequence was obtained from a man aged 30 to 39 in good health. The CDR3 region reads CASSPDALRETQYF. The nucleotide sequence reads TGTGCCAGCAGCCCCGACGCGTTACGGGAGACCCAGTACTTC.